This T cell receptor beta chain appears in the sequencing data of a study of shared T cell receptors in the human thymus. In germline, CDR1 is SGHVS, CDR2 FNYEAQ. The CDR3 totals 13 residues. Trimming cost V 5 bases and J 7 bases, with 14 bases left between them. TCRdb keeps only in-frame clones here, not all; method: immunoSEQ multiplex PCR. This table holds more than 550,000 clones, around 85% found once. These records were also assigned to another study, of human thymus T cells. As that study records: Resections from corrective heart surgery supplied the thymus tissue. V and J genes seemed to be used with bias in thymic and blood repertoires. There were highly overlapping thymic repertoires among unrelated individuals, as related research reported.

Material for sequencing was thymocytes. The chain recombines TRBV7-6 with TRBJ1-2, with D unresolved. The source of this sequence is a girl under three years old with a congenital heart defect. The CDR3 loop is CASSPRTAGGYTF. In nucleotides, the CDR3 is TGTGCCAGCAGCCCCAGGACGGCGGGTGGCTACACCTTC.